A selection of T cell receptor beta chains follows, all from one sample in a study of blood T cell repertoires in COVID-19. This table comes from immunoSEQ multiplex PCR, and its TCRdb copy is limited to in-frame clones, with some not included. The sample gives 170,000 or so clones, about 89% of which show up once; 1.5% to 2% is in the top ten. The sequenced material came from peripheral blood. Receptor source: a young man who had recovered from COVID-19. CDR3s include the opening cysteine and the closing phenylalanine or tryptophan. The D gene is left open where the match is weak. Clone size is given for some rows only: seen once, a few or many times, or a class if the clone is expanded.

CDR3nt: TGTGCCAGCAGCCCTTCCCAAAGCGGGAGGGCCATCGAGCAGTACTTC
CDR3aa: CASSPSQSGRAIEQYF
abundance: NA
d_gene: TRBD2
j_gene: TRBJ2-7
v_gene: TRBV11-2

CDR3nt: TGTGCCAGCAGCTTGGGAGATCAGCCCCAGCATTTT
CDR3aa: CASSLGDQPQHF
abundance: NA
d_gene: NA
j_gene: TRBJ1-5
v_gene: TRBV5-6

CDR3nt: TGTGCCAGCAGTGATAGAGGGACTAGAGAGACCCAGTACTTC
CDR3aa: CASSDRGTRETQYF
abundance: NA
d_gene: TRBD2
j_gene: TRBJ2-5
v_gene: TRBV2

CDR3nt: TGTGCCAGCAGTCCCCCGGGGACAGCTAATGAAAAACTGTTTTTT
CDR3aa: CASSPPGTANEKLFF
abundance: NA
d_gene: TRBD1
j_gene: TRBJ1-4
v_gene: TRBV28

CDR3nt: TGTGCCAGTAGTCGACAGGGCATCTATGGCTACACCTTC
CDR3aa: CASSRQGIYGYTF
abundance: once
d_gene: TRBD1
j_gene: TRBJ1-2
v_gene: TRBV19

CDR3nt: TGTGCCAGCAGTGAAGTGACTAGCGCAAATACGCAGTATTTT
CDR3aa: CASSEVTSANTQYF
abundance: NA
d_gene: TRBD2
j_gene: TRBJ2-3
v_gene: TRBV6-1

CDR3nt: TGCGCCAGCAGCTTAAACCGCAGGTCCTACGAGCAGTACTTC
CDR3aa: CASSLNRRSYEQYF
abundance: NA
d_gene: NA
j_gene: TRBJ2-7
v_gene: TRBV5-1

CDR3nt: TGTGCCAGCAGCGCCGGACTAGCGGGGACCTACGAGCAGTACTTC
CDR3aa: CASSAGLAGTYEQYF
abundance: few
d_gene: TRBD2
j_gene: TRBJ2-7
v_gene: TRBV7-2

CDR3nt: TGTGCCAGCAGCTACCCGGGAGCCGGGGACACCATATATTTT
CDR3aa: CASSYPGAGDTIYF
abundance: NA
d_gene: NA
j_gene: TRBJ1-3
v_gene: TRBV5-6

CDR3nt: TGCGCCAGCAGTGAACTAGCGGCCCCCCAAGAGACCCAGTACTTC
CDR3aa: CASSELAAPQETQYF
abundance: NA
d_gene: TRBD2
j_gene: TRBJ2-5
v_gene: TRBV10-2

CDR3nt: TGTGCCAGCAGTCTCTCCGGGAACACTGAAGCTTTCTTT
CDR3aa: CASSLSGNTEAFF
abundance: NA
d_gene: NA
j_gene: TRBJ1-1
v_gene: TRBV2

CDR3nt: TGTGCCAGCAGCTCCGGTTGGACAGGGGGCGAGGAGACCCAGTACTTC
CDR3aa: CASSSGWTGGEETQYF
abundance: NA
d_gene: TRBD1
j_gene: TRBJ2-5
v_gene: TRBV7-2

CDR3nt: TGTGCCAGCACCTCGAGCTCCTTTCAGCCCCAGCATTTT
CDR3aa: CASTSSSFQPQHF
abundance: NA
d_gene: NA
j_gene: TRBJ1-5
v_gene: TRBV12-3/TRBV12-4

CDR3nt: TGTGCCAGCACAAGGGAGAAGGGAGGAAACACCATATATTTT
CDR3aa: CASTREKGGNTIYF
abundance: NA
d_gene: NA
j_gene: TRBJ1-3
v_gene: TRBV9

CDR3nt: TGTGCCAGTAAAGGGGTAGCGGGACAGGATACGCAGTATTTT
CDR3aa: CASKGVAGQDTQYF
abundance: NA
d_gene: NA
j_gene: TRBJ2-3
v_gene: TRBV19

CDR3nt: TGCGCCAGCAGCTCCATACAGGGAAACGGGGAGCTGTTTTTT
CDR3aa: CASSSIQGNGELFF
abundance: NA
d_gene: NA
j_gene: TRBJ2-2
v_gene: TRBV5-1

CDR3nt: TGTGCCAGCTTAAGGGGGACTGAAGCTTTCTTT
CDR3aa: CASLRGTEAFF
abundance: NA
d_gene: NA
j_gene: TRBJ1-1
v_gene: TRBV6-5

CDR3nt: TGTGCCAGCAGCCCAAATCGGGGACAGGGAAACACCATATATTTT
CDR3aa: CASSPNRGQGNTIYF
abundance: NA
d_gene: TRBD1
j_gene: TRBJ1-3
v_gene: TRBV7-6

CDR3nt: TGTGCCAGCAGCGTAGTAGCGGAGCAAGATACGCAGTATTTT
CDR3aa: CASSVVAEQDTQYF
abundance: once
d_gene: NA
j_gene: TRBJ2-3
v_gene: TRBV9

CDR3nt: TGCGCCAGCAGCCCGGTAGGACTAGCGGGTTACGAGCAGTACTTC
CDR3aa: CASSPVGLAGYEQYF
abundance: NA
d_gene: TRBD2
j_gene: TRBJ2-7
v_gene: TRBV4-1

CDR3nt: TGTGCCATCATGCGGGGGCAGAACACTGAAGCTTTCTTT
CDR3aa: CAIMRGQNTEAFF
abundance: NA
d_gene: NA
j_gene: TRBJ1-1
v_gene: TRBV10-3

CDR3nt: TGTGCCAGCAGCCCGGGGGCTAGCGGGAGCTACGAGCAGTACTTC
CDR3aa: CASSPGASGSYEQYF
abundance: NA
d_gene: TRBD2
j_gene: TRBJ2-7
v_gene: TRBV3-1/TRBV3-2

CDR3nt: TGTGCCAGTAGTAAAACAGGGGTGCGGGGTCAGCCCCAGCATTTT
CDR3aa: CASSKTGVRGQPQHF
abundance: NA
d_gene: TRBD1
j_gene: TRBJ1-5
v_gene: TRBV19

CDR3nt: TGCAGCCGAAAAAGGGGGGAGACCCAGTACTTC
CDR3aa: CSRKRGETQYF
abundance: once
d_gene: NA
j_gene: TRBJ2-5
v_gene: TRBV20-1

CDR3nt: TGTGCCACCAGCGGGAGCGGGACTATCGGAGAGACCCAGTACTTC
CDR3aa: CATSGSGTIGETQYF
abundance: few
d_gene: TRBD2
j_gene: TRBJ2-5
v_gene: TRBV24-1

CDR3nt: TGTGCCAGCAGCTTTAGGGGGCAGAAGCAGTACTTC
CDR3aa: CASSFRGQKQYF
abundance: once
d_gene: TRBD1
j_gene: TRBJ2-7
v_gene: TRBV11-2

CDR3nt: TGTGCCAGCAGTTGGGACAGGGGGTTCTACGAGCAGTACTTC
CDR3aa: CASSWDRGFYEQYF
abundance: NA
d_gene: TRBD1
j_gene: TRBJ2-7
v_gene: TRBV6-5

CDR3nt: TGCAGCACCCGACAGATAACTAACTATGGCTACACCTTC
CDR3aa: CSTRQITNYGYTF
abundance: NA
d_gene: NA
j_gene: TRBJ1-2
v_gene: TRBV29-1

CDR3nt: TGTGCCAGCAGCGTAGGGGGACAGGGGTACGAGCAGTACTTC
CDR3aa: CASSVGGQGYEQYF
abundance: NA
d_gene: TRBD1
j_gene: TRBJ2-7
v_gene: TRBV9

CDR3nt: TGTGCCACCAGTGATCTTATAAATTCACCCCTCCACTTT
CDR3aa: CATSDLINSPLHF
abundance: NA
d_gene: NA
j_gene: TRBJ1-6
v_gene: TRBV24-1

CDR3nt: TGTGCCGTCCGTCAGGGGAACGAGCAGTACTTC
CDR3aa: CAVRQGNEQYF
abundance: NA
d_gene: NA
j_gene: TRBJ2-7
v_gene: TRBV6-6

CDR3nt: TGTGCCACCAGGACAGCCGCGAACACCGGGGAGCTGTTTTTT
CDR3aa: CATRTAANTGELFF
abundance: NA
d_gene: NA
j_gene: TRBJ2-2
v_gene: TRBV2

CDR3nt: TGTGCCAGCAGTTACGAAGGGACAGCTGGAAACACCATATATTTT
CDR3aa: CASSYEGTAGNTIYF
abundance: NA
d_gene: TRBD1
j_gene: TRBJ1-3
v_gene: TRBV6-5

CDR3nt: TGTGCCAGCAGCGCGACAGGGGTCGGCAAAAACATTCAGTACTTC
CDR3aa: CASSATGVGKNIQYF
abundance: NA
d_gene: TRBD1
j_gene: TRBJ2-4
v_gene: TRBV2

CDR3nt: TGTGCCAGCAGTCCGACTAGTGATGAGCAGTTCTTC
CDR3aa: CASSPTSDEQFF
abundance: NA
d_gene: NA
j_gene: TRBJ2-1
v_gene: TRBV2

CDR3nt: TGTGCCAGCAGTTCCCACGGGGCGGAGGGACTAGCGGACTACGAGCAGTACTTC
CDR3aa: CASSSHGAEGLADYEQYF
abundance: NA
d_gene: TRBD2
j_gene: TRBJ2-7
v_gene: TRBV6-2/TRBV6-3

CDR3nt: TGTGCCAGCAGCTCACAGGGTTACGATGAGCAGTTCTTC
CDR3aa: CASSSQGYDEQFF
abundance: NA
d_gene: NA
j_gene: TRBJ2-1
v_gene: TRBV7-9

CDR3nt: TGTGCCAGCAGTTACGGACTCATCAATGAGCAGTTCTTC
CDR3aa: CASSYGLINEQFF
abundance: NA
d_gene: NA
j_gene: TRBJ2-1
v_gene: TRBV6-5

CDR3nt: TGTGCCAGCAGCATCTCCGCGACTAGCGGAAAAGAGACCCAGTACTTC
CDR3aa: CASSISATSGKETQYF
abundance: NA
d_gene: TRBD2
j_gene: TRBJ2-5
v_gene: TRBV9

CDR3nt: TGTGCCAGCAGGCAAGCGGGAGTCTCCTACAATGAGCAGTTCTTC
CDR3aa: CASRQAGVSYNEQFF
abundance: NA
d_gene: TRBD2
j_gene: TRBJ2-1
v_gene: TRBV28

CDR3nt: TGTGCCATCCTCCGGGACAGAACCTACGAGCAGTACTTC
CDR3aa: CAILRDRTYEQYF
abundance: once
d_gene: TRBD1
j_gene: TRBJ2-7
v_gene: TRBV10-3

CDR3nt: TGTGCCAGCTCACTGGGGACAGCGTTGAACACTGAAGCTTTCTTT
CDR3aa: CASSLGTALNTEAFF
abundance: once
d_gene: TRBD1
j_gene: TRBJ1-1
v_gene: TRBV18

CDR3nt: TGTGCCAGCAGCTTAGGGACAGGGGGTCACACTGAAGCTTTCTTT
CDR3aa: CASSLGTGGHTEAFF
abundance: NA
d_gene: TRBD1
j_gene: TRBJ1-1
v_gene: TRBV7-2

CDR3nt: TGTGCCTCGCTACTATCCGGGACAGGGGGTCGGGTTTCCGAAAAACTGTTTTTT
CDR3aa: CASLLSGTGGRVSEKLFF
abundance: once
d_gene: TRBD1
j_gene: TRBJ1-4
v_gene: TRBV24-1

CDR3nt: TGTGCCAGCAGCTCAACGCTAGCGTCAGATACGCAGTATTTT
CDR3aa: CASSSTLASDTQYF
abundance: NA
d_gene: NA
j_gene: TRBJ2-3
v_gene: TRBV3-1/TRBV3-2

CDR3nt: TGTGCCACCAGCACCGGTCCCTCCGCGGCTTTCTTT
CDR3aa: CATSTGPSAAFF
abundance: NA
d_gene: NA
j_gene: TRBJ1-1
v_gene: TRBV15

CDR3nt: TGTGCCAGCAGCTTAAACCCCTCAAAGACCGGGGACAATCAGCCCCAGCATTTT
CDR3aa: CASSLNPSKTGDNQPQHF
abundance: NA
d_gene: NA
j_gene: TRBJ1-5
v_gene: TRBV7-3

CDR3nt: TGTGCCAGCAGTTACCCACAGGGAAAGGATCAGCCCCAGCATTTT
CDR3aa: CASSYPQGKDQPQHF
abundance: NA
d_gene: NA
j_gene: TRBJ1-5
v_gene: TRBV6-5

CDR3nt: TGTGCCAGCAGCTTTTCAGGGAGAGGTGGACTAGCGGGATTGGATACGCAGTATTTT
CDR3aa: CASSFSGRGGLAGLDTQYF
abundance: NA
d_gene: TRBD2
j_gene: TRBJ2-3
v_gene: TRBV7-3

CDR3nt: TGTGCCAGCAGCCCAACTCCCCAGGGTAATGAGCAGTTCTTC
CDR3aa: CASSPTPQGNEQFF
abundance: NA
d_gene: NA
j_gene: TRBJ2-1
v_gene: TRBV9

CDR3nt: TGTGCCAGCTCACCTTTGTCGGGAGACTACGAGCAGTACTTC
CDR3aa: CASSPLSGDYEQYF
abundance: few
d_gene: NA
j_gene: TRBJ2-7
v_gene: TRBV18

CDR3nt: TGTGCCAGCAGCGTAGACCCGGGGGGGTCCACCTACGAGCAGTACTTC
CDR3aa: CASSVDPGGSTYEQYF
abundance: once
d_gene: TRBD2
j_gene: TRBJ2-7
v_gene: TRBV9

CDR3nt: TGTGCCAGCAGGACGACAGGGCGGTATTCACCCCTCCACTTT
CDR3aa: CASRTTGRYSPLHF
abundance: NA
d_gene: TRBD1
j_gene: TRBJ1-6
v_gene: TRBV6-5